Shown below are 13 T cell receptor beta chains from a single sample sequenced in a study of blood T cell repertoires in COVID-19. The table came from immunoSEQ multiplex PCR; TCRdb's copy has only in-frame clones and leaves some out. The repertoire holds tens of thousands of clones, around 90% seen once, with 3% to 3.5% in the top ten. Sequenced input: peripheral blood. Every receptor here comes from a human donor in a cohort sampled during active COVID-19.

The chain uses TRBV2 and TRBJ1-5, with a weak D call TRBD1 (6 bases). The CDR3 has 15 amino acids. Between the trimmed V and J ends, which lost 7 bases and 3 bases, there was a span of 16 bases. CDR1 and CDR2 from the germline V gene are SNHLY and FYNNEI. The CDR3 region has the DNA TGTGCCAGCAACGGGGGGCCTGGTCCCAATCAGCCCCAGCATTTT. Protein product: CASNGGPGPNQPQHF.

J is TRBJ2-1 and V is TRBV9; D is possibly TRBD1 (6 bases). Germline CDR1 and CDR2: SGDLS and YYNGEE. Trimming stripped 1 base from V and 0 bases from J, with 14 bases between. The CDR3 sequence is 17 residues long. In DNA form, the CDR3 reads TGTGCCAGCAGCGTAAGTCGACAGGTCGGCTCCTACAATGAGCAGTTCTTC. Translation: CASSVSRQVGSYNEQFF.

The rearrangement joins TRBV14 to TRBJ2-7, with D uncertain. CDR1 is SGHDN and CDR2 is FVKESK in the germline V gene. There are 14 residues in the CDR3. With 0 bases removed from V and 6 bases from J, the gap between germline ends came to 12 bases. The CDR3 loop is CASSQESRASEQYF. The CDR3 nucleotides read TGTGCCAGCAGCCAAGAATCTAGAGCATCCGAGCAGTACTTC.

The chain carries TRBV5-6 and TRBJ1-1; TRBD1 aligns across 10 bases. Trimming removed 3 bases from V and 5 bases from J; junction bases left unmatched: 10. From germline, CDR1 is SGHDT and CDR2 YYEEEE. This CDR3 is 16 amino acids long. CDR3 DNA sequence: TGTGCCAGCAGCTGGGCGTCGACAGGGGGCTTGACTGAAGCTTTCTTT. It is translated as CASSWASTGGLTEAFF. The full variable domain, completed using reference TRBV5-6 and TRBJ1-1, is DAGVTQSPTHLIKTRGQQVTLRCSPKSGHDTVSWYQQALGQGPQFIFQYYEEEERQRGNFPDRFSGHQFPNYSSELNVNALLLGDSALYLCASSWASTGGLTEAFFGQGTRLTVV.

This chain links TRBV7-2 with TRBJ2-7; possible D gene TRBD2, 7 bases. There are 14 residues in the CDR3. V was pared by 6 bases and J by 1 base, with 13 bases between. Germline V gene lookup returns CDR1 SGHTA and CDR2 FQGNSA. CDR3 sequence: CASRVGGGSYEQYF. The CDR3 DNA follows: TGTGCCAGCAGGGTGGGAGGGGGATCCTACGAGCAGTACTTC. Full variable domain (remainder filled in from reference TRBV7-2 and TRBJ2-7): GAGVSQSPSNKVTEKGKDVELRCDPISGHTALYWYRQSLGQGLEFLIYFQGNSAPDKSGLPSDRFSAERTGGSVSTLTIQRTQQEDSAVYLCASRVGGGSYEQYFGPGTRLTVT.

The chain couples TRBV5-1 to TRBJ2-7; D possibly corresponds to TRBD1 (6 bases). The CDR3 contains 13 residues. Trimming took off 6 bases at V and 5 bases at J, with 15 bases between the two ends. CDR1 SGHRS and CDR2 YFSETQ come from the germline V gene. The CDR3, as DNA: TGCGCCAGCACCCCAGGGGTGGGCCACGAGCAGTACTTC. This encodes CASTPGVGHEQYF.

This chain's CDR3 is CASSSGGPSYEQYF. In DNA, the CDR3 is TGTGCCAGCAGCTCAGGGGGCCCCTCCTACGAGCAGTACTTC. The V and J genes are TRBV7-2 and TRBJ2-7, with TRBD1 identical over 8 bases. V lost 4 bases and J lost 0; bases outside the gene matches: 2. In germline, CDR1 is SGHTA, CDR2 FQGNSA. The CDR3 extends over 14 amino acids.

The chain joins TRBV6-5 to TRBJ2-7; D is undetermined. The CDR3 is 14 residues long. The germline V and J ends were trimmed by 8 bases and 4 bases, with 18 bases remaining between them. Germline lookup yields CDR1 MNHEY and CDR2 SVGAGI. The CDR3 sequence is CASGFGSVGYEQYF. The CDR3 nucleotides are TGTGCCAGCGGTTTTGGGTCGGTCGGGTACGAGCAGTACTTC.

The chain uses TRBV7-2 and TRBJ2-3; TRBD2 agrees at 14 bases. The CDR3 has 17 amino acids. Germline V gives CDR1 SGHTA, CDR2 FQGNSA. Trimming cost V 0 bases and J 5 bases; bases outside gene matches: 4. The CDR3 DNA follows: TGTGCCAGCAGCTTAGCCGGGACTAGCGGGGGAAGAGATACGCAGTATTTT. It encodes CASSLAGTSGGRDTQYF.

The gene calls are TRBV3-1 (or the pseudogene TRBV3-2) and TRBJ2-2; TRBD2 is a possible D gene (5 bases). V was shortened by 7 bases and J by 5 bases, with 11 bases between the two germline ends. CDR1 and CDR2 (germline): LGHDT, YNNKEL (reference sequence). The CDR3 covers 13 residues. This chain's CDR3 is CASTRGETGELFF. For the CDR3, the DNA is TGTGCCAGCACCCGGGGAGAGACCGGGGAGCTGTTTTTT.

In this sample, this clone turned up once. This chain connects TRBV7-2 to TRBJ1-1; D gene unclear. The V and J ends lost 5 bases and 6 bases respectively, with 16 bases between them. The CDR3 totals 14 residues. From germline, CDR1 is SGHTA and CDR2 FQGNSA. The chain's CDR3 is CASSARLIGSEAFF. DNA for the CDR3: TGTGCCAGCAGCGCCAGGTTAATTGGGTCTGAAGCTTTCTTT.

The chain employs TRBV21-1 and TRBJ2-7; TRBD2, as called in the table, went unchecked against the DNA. TRBV21-1 is a pseudogene locus. CDR3 size: 17 residues. The CDR3 DNA sequence: TGTGCCAGCAGCACCGGTGGAGCGGGAGATCCCTCCTACGAGCAGTACTTC. Amino acids: CASSTGGAGDPSYEQYF.

The chain uses TRBV20-1 and TRBJ2-7; tentatively, D is TRBD2 (5 bases). V was cut by 3 bases and J by 6 bases, with 12 bases left in between. The germline V gene encodes CDR1 DFQATT and CDR2 SNEGSKA (reference sequence). The CDR3 is 12 residues long. The CDR3 DNA reads as TGCAGTGCTAGTACCGGGATCGGCGAGCAGTACTTC. Amino acid sequence: CSASTGIGEQYF.